This section outlines one TCR beta chain sequence together with its context. Its target is unknown. The entry originates in a study of graft-versus-host responses after intestinal transplantation. The study, taken as a whole, reports: Subjects displaying graft-donor T cell macrochimerism possessed elevated graft-versus-host to host-versus-graft clonal ratios inside allografts. Early HvG declines after transplant were associated with peak circulating GvH clone levels. The authors found GvH clones in recipient marrow, some appearing first in ileum or blood.

This CDR3 is 14 amino acids long. From germline, CDR1 is SEHNR and CDR2 FQNEAQ (reference sequence). V was shortened by 3 bases and J by 6 bases, with 11 bases between the two germline ends. Profiling relied on immunoSEQ multiplex PCR, and the TCRdb table lists in-frame clones only, not all of them. This table has about 25,000 clones, around 94% appearing once. Source: PBMCs, taken 156 days after intestinal transplant. V and J are TRBV7-9 and TRBJ2-2, with D possibly matching TRBD1 (5 bases). The receptor's source is a human patient who received an intestinal transplant, so some T cells may come from the graft donor. The CDR3, as DNA: TGTGCCAGCAGCTTTGCCCAGGGCCCCGGGGAGCTGTTTTTT. Amino acids: CASSFAQGPGELFF.